This is a list of T cell receptor beta chains from one sample in a study of blood T cell repertoires in COVID-19. The assay was immunoSEQ multiplex PCR, and TCRdb's table has in-frame clones only and misses some. The table records 200,000 or so clones, 84% of them present only once. Sequencing input: peripheral blood. These receptors all stem from a woman aged 55-70 years who had recovered from COVID-19. Both conserved end residues are part of each CDR3. D genes are given only for firm matches. Rows may omit the clone size; those that give it use once, few, many or a size class.

v_call	clone_size	d_call	j_call	cdr3_nt	cdr3_aa
TRBV7-2	-	TRBD1	TRBJ2-1	TGTGCCAGCAGCCCCCAGGGGGCCTACAATGAGCAGTTCTTC	CASSPQGAYNEQFF
TRBV6-5	-	TRBD1	TRBJ2-3	TGTGCCAGCAGCCGACAGGGGGCTAGCACAGATACGCAGTATTTT	CASSRQGASTDTQYF
TRBV6-5	-	-	TRBJ1-2	TGTGCCACATTTCAAGGGGCGCAGTATGGCTACACCTTC	CATFQGAQYGYTF
TRBV4-2	-	TRBD1	TRBJ1-1	TGTGCCAGCAGCCAAGACCAGGGGGACACTGAAGCTTTCTTT	CASSQDQGDTEAFF
TRBV5-1	-	-	TRBJ2-7	TGCGCCAGCAGCTTGCAGGCGGGGAGTACCGAGCAGTACTTC	CASSLQAGSTEQYF
TRBV7-7	-	TRBD1	TRBJ1-2	TGTGCTAGCAGCTTAGCGGACAGGGAGGACAGCTCCTATGGCTACACCTTC	CASSLADREDSSYGYTF
TRBV30	-	-	TRBJ2-7	TGTGCCTGGAGAACGGGAGATGGGACCTCCTACGAGCAGTACTTC	CAWRTGDGTSYEQYF
TRBV15	-	-	TRBJ2-1	TGTGCCACCAGCAGAGATCCCGGGTTCGATTACAATGAGCAGTTCTTC	CATSRDPGFDYNEQFF
TRBV14	-	TRBD1	TRBJ2-1	TGTGCCAGCAGTCCCCGGGACAGGGGAAACAATGAGCAGTTCTTC	CASSPRDRGNNEQFF
TRBV5-4	-	-	TRBJ1-2	TGTGCCAGCAGGAATCGAGGGTGGGCAGTCTCTAACTATGGCTACACCTTC	CASRNRGWAVSNYGYTF
TRBV11-2	-	-	TRBJ1-2	TGTGCCAGCAGCGAGCAGGGGACGAATGGCTACACCTTC	CASSEQGTNGYTF
TRBV18	once	-	TRBJ2-7	TGTGCCAGCTCACCCCAGTGGCCCTCCTACGAGCAGTACTTC	CASSPQWPSYEQYF
TRBV30	-	TRBD2	TRBJ2-1	TGTGCCTACCGAGCGGGGTCATACAATGAGCAGTTCTTC	CAYRAGSYNEQFF
TRBV20-1	-	-	TRBJ2-3	TGCAGTGCTAGTCGGCCCTTGGACAGCGATGTCTTCACAGATACGCAGTATTTT	CSASRPLDSDVFTDTQYF
TRBV9	once	-	TRBJ2-6	TGTGCCAGCAGCGTAGGGGGAGGCTTTGGGGCCAACGTCCTGACTTTC	CASSVGGGFGANVLTF
TRBV7-8	-	-	TRBJ1-2	TGTGCCAGCAGCTTACGGGACACCCAGGATGACTATGGCTACACCTTC	CASSLRDTQDDYGYTF
TRBV2	-	-	TRBJ2-5	TGTGCCAGCAGCGGTACGGGGGGCCCTCACCAGTACTTC	CASSGTGGPHQYF
TRBV15	-	TRBD2	TRBJ2-1	TGTGCCACCAGCGAGGGGGGCGGGGGGACTCCCTACAATGAGCAGTTCTTC	CATSEGGGGTPYNEQFF
TRBV6-6	-	-	TRBJ1-2	TGTGCCAGCACTACCGGTCGGGGCTACACCTTC	CASTTGRGYTF
TRBV7-9	-	TRBD2	TRBJ2-3	TGTGCCAGCGGGCGGGGGGAGAGTAAGTCGCAGTATTTT	CASGRGESKSQYF
TRBV5-1	-	TRBD1	TRBJ1-6	TGCGCCAGCAGCTTGACAGGGGAGAATTCACCCCTCCACTTT	CASSLTGENSPLHF
TRBV2	-	TRBD1	TRBJ2-5	TGTGCCAACCCCAGGGGGGAGACCCAGTACTTC	CANPRGETQYF
TRBV7-6	-	TRBD1	TRBJ1-1	TGTGCCAGCAGCTCCCTGACAGGGGTAAAGAACACTGAAGCTTTCTTT	CASSSLTGVKNTEAFF
TRBV25-1	-	-	TRBJ1-6	TGTGCCAGCAGTGACAGGGGAAATTCACCCCTCCACTTT	CASSDRGNSPLHF
TRBV19	-	-	TRBJ2-7	TGTGCCAGTAGTATCGAGGACGAGCAGTACTTC	CASSIEDEQYF
TRBV6-6	-	-	TRBJ2-5	TGTGCCAGCAGTCGCGACTGGGCCCAGTACTTC	CASSRDWAQYF
TRBV11-1	-	-	TRBJ2-5	TGTGCCAGCAGGGTCCAGGGTGGAGAGACCCAGTACTTC	CASRVQGGETQYF
TRBV6-5	-	-	TRBJ1-2	TGTGCCAGCAGTTACTCAGGCAGGGCCGGTGGCTACACCTTC	CASSYSGRAGGYTF
TRBV7-9	few	-	TRBJ1-5	TGTGCCAGCAGCTTAGGGGGCCCTCAGCCCCAGCATTTT	CASSLGGPQPQHF
TRBV18	once	TRBD1	TRBJ1-1	TGTGCCAGCTCACCACTGAGGGACAGCGGAGCTTTCTTT	CASSPLRDSGAFF
TRBV6-6	-	TRBD1	TRBJ2-5	TGTGCCAGCAGTCCACCAGACAGGGGCCAAGAGACCCAGTACTTC	CASSPPDRGQETQYF
TRBV7-2	few	-	TRBJ1-4	TGTGCCAGCAGCTTAGAACAGGGTCTTAATGAAAAACTGTTTTTT	CASSLEQGLNEKLFF
TRBV7-9	-	-	TRBJ1-3	TGTGCCAGCAGCCCTCAAGGGGCTGGAAACACCATATATTTT	CASSPQGAGNTIYF
TRBV2	few	TRBD1	TRBJ1-5	TGTGCCAGCAGAATTAGGACAGGGAGCCAGCCCCAGCATTTT	CASRIRTGSQPQHF
TRBV6-5	-	-	TRBJ1-1	TGTGCCAGCAGTTTACCGCAAGCGGGGGGTGGAACTGAAGCTTTCTTT	CASSLPQAGGGTEAFF
TRBV11-3	-	-	TRBJ2-7	TGTGCCAGCAGCTCTAACAGAACCTACGAGCAGTACTTC	CASSSNRTYEQYF
TRBV7-9	few	TRBD1	TRBJ1-2	TGTGCCAGCAGCTTCGGACAGGGCTATGGCTACACCTTC	CASSFGQGYGYTF
TRBV2	-	-	TRBJ1-1	TGTGCCAGCACGGTCCAGGGCAGAACTGAAGCTTTCTTT	CASTVQGRTEAFF
TRBV30	once	TRBD2	TRBJ2-2	TGTGCCTGGACTAGCGGGGGGATTTATACCGGGGAGCTGTTTTTT	CAWTSGGIYTGELFF
TRBV15	-	TRBD2	TRBJ2-7	TGTGCCACCAGCAGAGTCCTTACTAGCGGGGGCCTTCCCGGCTCCTACGAGCAGTACTTC	CATSRVLTSGGLPGSYEQYF
TRBV19	once	TRBD1	TRBJ2-6	TGTGCCAGTAGTAGCCGGGACAGGGGGCGGTCTGGGGCCAACGTCCTGACTTTC	CASSSRDRGRSGANVLTF
TRBV5-1	few	TRBD2	TRBJ2-2	TGCGCCAGCAGCTTGGTGGGGAGGGCCGGGGAGCTGTTTTTT	CASSLVGRAGELFF
TRBV11-2	-	-	TRBJ2-5	TGTGCCAGCAGCTCGTCGGGGAGTCGGGAGACCCAGTACTTC	CASSSSGSRETQYF
TRBV5-4	-	-	TRBJ1-6	TGTGCCAGCAGCGGTACAGGGAATTCACCCCTCCACTTT	CASSGTGNSPLHF
TRBV12-3/TRBV12-4	-	-	TRBJ2-5	TGTGCCAGCAGTCCAGTCCAAGAGACCCAGTACTTC	CASSPVQETQYF
TRBV18	-	-	TRBJ2-3	TGTGCCAGCTCACCACCCCGGGACACAGATACGCAGTATTTT	CASSPPRDTDTQYF
TRBV7-9	-	-	TRBJ1-2	TGTGCCAGCAGCCAAGGCGGGGGCTATGGCTACACCTTC	CASSQGGGYGYTF